What follows are 10 T cell receptor beta chains derived from one specimen sequenced in a study of shared clonotypes between healthy human individuals. TCRdb's table, derived via immunoSEQ multiplex PCR, lists solely in-frame clones and lacks some. Here the sample spans over a million clones, about three quarters being singletons. The specimen was memory CD4+ T cells sorted from blood. Regarding subset: CD45RA-negative fraction. The receptor set was obtained from a man aged 18 to 29 in good health.

V usage is TRBV29-1 and J usage is TRBJ2-3, with TRBD2 matching 12 bases. The trim removed 6 bases at V and 0 bases at J, leaving 10 bases unmatched. Germline CDR1 SQVTM, CDR2 ANQGSEA. The CDR3 has 17 residues. CDR3 DNA: TGCAGCGTGGGGGGACTAGCGGGTTTCTCTAGCACAGATACGCAGTATTTT. Translating it yields CSVGGLAGFSSTDTQYF.

The rearrangement joins TRBV27 to TRBJ1-2; D call uncertain. Germline V lookup: CDR1 MNHEY, CDR2 SMNVEV (reference sequence). V lost 5 bases, J lost 4 bases, and 17 bases lay in between. This CDR3 spans 15 amino acids. The CDR3 coding sequence is TGTGCCAGCAGTAGCAGAAACCAAGACCGCTATGGCTACACCTTC. The encoded protein is CASSSRNQDRYGYTF.

V usage is TRBV27 and J usage is TRBJ2-2; 8 positions agree with TRBD2. Trimming at V came to 2 bases and at J to 3 bases, leaving 5 bases not matched to a gene. There are 16 residues in the CDR3. Per the germline V gene, CDR1 is MNHEY and CDR2 is SMNVEV (reference sequence). The CDR3 spells CASSLIAGLDTGELFF. The CDR3 DNA is TGTGCCAGCAGTTTAATAGCGGGGCTTGACACCGGGGAGCTGTTTTTT.

The genes are TRBV6-4 and TRBJ1-5; perhaps TRBD1 as D (5 bases). Trimming cost V 3 bases and J 5 bases, with 8 bases left between them. The germline CDR1 and CDR2 sequences are MRHNA and SNTAGT. This CDR3 is built from 13 residues. The CDR3 DNA sequence: TGTGCCAGCAGTGAGAGCAGGGATCAGCCCCAGCATTTT. Translating gives CASSESRDQPQHF.

In this sample, this clone turned up once. The chain recombines TRBV5-8 with TRBJ2-3; D is possibly TRBD2 (5 bases). V dropped 3 bases and J dropped 2 bases, with 7 bases sitting between them. Germline assignment: CDR1 SGHTS and CDR2 YDEGEE. This CDR3 contains 13 residues. The CDR3 sequence: CASSSGNTDTQYF. CDR3 coding DNA: TGTGCCAGCAGCTCCGGGAACACAGATACGCAGTATTTT.

The CDR3 loop is CASSPGTSGLSTDTQYF. CDR3 DNA sequence: TGTGCCAGCAGCCCGGGGACTAGCGGGCTCAGCACAGATACGCAGTATTTT. The chain uses TRBV5-8 and TRBJ2-3, with 12 bases lining up with TRBD2. This CDR3 is built from 17 residues. CDR1 is SGHTS and CDR2 is YDEGEE in the germline V gene. J was trimmed by 0 bases and V by 4 bases; bases with no gene match: 6.

This clone has a count of ten or more. The chain uses TRBV2 and TRBJ2-7; TRBD1 matches 8 bases. Per germline, CDR1 SNHLY and CDR2 FYNNEI. V was pared by 7 bases and J by 2 bases, with 7 bases of the junction left unmatched. This CDR3 has 14 amino acids. CDR3 in amino acids: CASIRTGPTYEQYF. The CDR3, as DNA: TGTGCCAGCATTCGGACAGGGCCTACCTACGAGCAGTACTTC.

This clone was observed many times. The V and J genes are TRBV6-1 and TRBJ1-4; D gene ambiguous. CDR1 and CDR2 (germline): MNHNS, SASEGT. V gave up 7 bases and J gave up 4 bases, with 16 bases separating them. The CDR3 extends over 15 amino acids. In DNA form, the CDR3 reads TGTGCCAGCACCGAACACCCTGCGGGTAATGAAAAACTGTTTTTT. Its protein product is CASTEHPAGNEKLFF.

Ten or more counts support this clone. Different DNA sequences within this sample yield the same CDR3. The gene calls are TRBV15 and TRBJ2-5; tentatively, D is TRBD1 (5 bases). V lost 1 base, J lost 4 bases, and 13 bases lay in between. The CDR3 runs to 15 residues. Germline values: CDR1 LNHNV, CDR2 YYDKDF (reference sequence). The chain's CDR3 is CATSRGQLVSETQYF. CDR3 sequence (DNA): TGTGCCACCAGCAGAGGACAGCTTGTTTCAGAGACCCAGTACTTC.

This clone was picked up one time. This rearrangement joins TRBV7-2 to TRBJ2-5; 8 bases match TRBD2. V was pared by 0 bases and J by 3 bases, with 3 bases of the junction left unmatched. The CDR3 runs 15 residues. The germline V gene encodes CDR1 SGHTA and CDR2 FQGNSA. CDR3 sequence: CASSLAGRGEETQYF. Here the CDR3 DNA reads TGTGCCAGCAGCTTAGCGGGGCGGGGGGAAGAGACCCAGTACTTC.